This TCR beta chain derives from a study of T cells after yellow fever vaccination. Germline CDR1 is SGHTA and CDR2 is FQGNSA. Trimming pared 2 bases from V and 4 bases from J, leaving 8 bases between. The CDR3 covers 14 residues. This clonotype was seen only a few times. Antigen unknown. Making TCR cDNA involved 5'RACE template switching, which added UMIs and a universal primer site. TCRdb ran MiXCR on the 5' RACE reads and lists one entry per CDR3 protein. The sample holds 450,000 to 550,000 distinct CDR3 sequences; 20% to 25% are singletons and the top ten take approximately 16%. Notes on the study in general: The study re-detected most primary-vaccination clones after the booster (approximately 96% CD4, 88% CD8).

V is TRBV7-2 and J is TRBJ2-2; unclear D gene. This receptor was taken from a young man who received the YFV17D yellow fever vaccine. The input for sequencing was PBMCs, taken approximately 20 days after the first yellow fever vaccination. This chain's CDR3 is CASSLTLGTGELFF. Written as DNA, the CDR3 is TGTGCCAGCAGCTTAACTCTGGGCACCGGGGAGCTGTTTTTT.